A single sample gave rise to the 17 T cell receptor beta chains below, sequenced in a study of a mutant IDH1 vaccine in newly diagnosed glioma. Their antigens remain unidentified. Repertoires were generated with immunoSEQ multiplex PCR, while TCRdb's copy carries only in-frame clones and drops some. The sample includes 35,000 to 50,000 clones, approximately 92% seen only once; the top ten take 2% to 2.5%. Described time point: week 35, safety follow-up. A 20-mer mutant IDH1 peptide at 300 ug was injected subcutaneously with topical imiquimod. Sequences were derived from PBMCs, sampled from a glioma patient whose treatment included an IDH1 peptide vaccine. Receptor source: a man between 50 and 59 years old with glioma.

CDR3 protein: CASSLQGRDNEQFF. The CDR3 DNA reads TGCGCCAGCAGCCTCCAGGGCCGTGACAATGAGCAGTTCTTC. The chain combines TRBV4-1 with TRBJ2-1, with D perhaps TRBD1 (5 bases). Trimming shortened V by 4 bases and J by 5 bases, and 12 bases separated the two germline ends. Germline values: CDR1 MGHRA, CDR2 YSYEKL. There are 14 residues in the CDR3.

The chain couples TRBV27 to TRBJ2-1, with 9 bases aligning to TRBD1. Germline loops: CDR1 MNHEY, CDR2 SMNVEV (reference sequence). The CDR3 extends over 15 amino acids. V lost 2 bases to trimming and J lost 10 bases; unmatched junction nucleotides: 9. The CDR3 loop reads CASSLEQGATVEQFF. The CDR3 DNA reads TGTGCCAGCAGTTTAGAACAGGGGGCCACCGTGGAGCAGTTCTTC.

This clone has just one count. CDR3 residues: CASRSDRGLNEQFF. The CDR3 nucleotides read TGTGCCAGCAGATCGGACAGGGGGCTCAATGAGCAGTTCTTC. V usage is TRBV6-6 and J usage is TRBJ2-1, with 11 bases identical to TRBD1. This CDR3 has 14 amino acids. The ends lost 6 bases at V and 6 bases at J; junction bases unmatched: 4. Germline CDR1 is MNHNY and CDR2 is SVGAGI (reference sequence).

This clone was recorded once. The J gene is TRBJ1-2, the V gene TRBV5-1, with unresolved D. V lost 3 bases, J lost 6 bases, and 12 bases lay in between. Germline V gene sequence: CDR1 SGHRS, CDR2 YFSETQ. The CDR3 sequence is 13 residues long. CDR3 amino acids: CASSSDGEDGYTF. Here the CDR3 DNA reads TGCGCCAGCAGCTCGGACGGGGAAGATGGCTACACCTTC.

The CDR3 nucleotides are TGTGCCAGCAGCCGTTTAGCGGGTTCACGCACAGATACGCAGTATTTT. Protein: CASSRLAGSRTDTQYF. The rearrangement links TRBV4-2 to TRBJ2-3; 7 nucleotides align to TRBD2. The CDR3 consists of 16 residues. Germline V lookup: CDR1 LGHNA, CDR2 YNFKEQ. The J segment lost 1 base and the V segment lost 4 bases, leaving 8 bases of the junction unmatched.

The rearrangement joins TRBV4-1 to TRBJ2-1, with a possible D match to TRBD2 (5 bases). CDR1 is MGHRA, CDR2 YSYEKL, per germline. This CDR3 spans 13 amino acids. V gave up 0 bases and J gave up 9 bases, with 9 bases separating them. The DNA of the CDR3 is TGCGCCAGCAGCCAAGATAGGAGCGGTGAGCAGTTCTTC. Protein product: CASSQDRSGEQFF.

J is TRBJ2-1 and V is TRBV29-1; 8 nucleotides agree with TRBD1. From germline, CDR1 is SQVTM and CDR2 ANQGSEA. Trimming took 8 bases from V and 6 from J; bases not matched to a gene: 6. CDR3 length: 12 residues. The CDR3 nucleotides are TGCAGCACCCGACAGGGGAGCAATGAGCAGTTCTTC. This codes for CSTRQGSNEQFF.

The chain carries TRBV4-2 and TRBJ1-1; D gene uncertain. Trimming removed 0 bases at V and 1 base at J, with 9 bases between. The germline gives CDR1 LGHNA, CDR2 YNFKEQ. This CDR3 has 15 amino acids. This CDR3 reads CASSQEGRRNTEAFF. CDR3 DNA sequence: TGTGCCAGCAGCCAAGAGGGTCGGAGGAACACTGAAGCTTTCTTT.

Here the CDR3 reads CASSSLKGQGANQPQHF. The CDR3 DNA reads TGTGCCAGCAGCTCTCTGAAGGGACAGGGGGCAAATCAGCCCCAGCATTTT. This sequence joins TRBV7-8 and TRBJ1-5; 12 bases map to TRBD1. Germline CDR1 reads SGHVS; CDR2 reads FQNEAQ. The CDR3 is made up of 17 amino acids. The junction had 8 bases not matched to a gene; V was cut back by 4 bases and J by 4 bases. The whole variable domain, filled in from reference TRBV7-8 and TRBJ1-5, reads GAGVSQSPRYKVAKRGQDVALRCDPISGHVSLFWYQQALGQGPEFLTYFQNEAQLDKSGLPSDRFFAERPEGSVSTLKIQRTQQEDSAVYLCASSSLKGQGANQPQHFGDGTRLSIL.

The chain couples TRBV5-1 to TRBJ1-3, with TRBD1 matching 10 bases. The CDR3 runs 17 residues. The J segment lost 2 bases and the V segment lost 2 bases, leaving 7 bases of the junction unmatched. Germline-derived CDR1 and CDR2 are SGHRS and YFSETQ. CDR3 in amino acids: CASSLTAGTGAGNTIYF. CDR3 DNA sequence: TGCGCCAGCAGCTTAACCGCAGGGACAGGGGCTGGAAACACCATATATTTT.

V and J are TRBV30 and TRBJ2-4, with 11 bases fitting TRBD2. V shed 6 bases, J shed 1 base, and the junction held 5 bases outside the gene matches. CDR1 is GTSNPN and CDR2 is SVGIG in the germline V gene (reference sequence). CDR3 size: 15 residues. CDR3 sequence (DNA): TGTGCCTGTATAGCGGGAGGGGTGGCCAAAAACATTCAGTACTTC. This translates into CACIAGGVAKNIQYF.

This chain links TRBV19 with TRBJ1-5; weak D call: TRBD1 (5 bases). CDR3 length: 14 residues. Trimming took off 0 bases at V and 8 bases at J, with 11 bases between the two ends. The germline CDR1 and CDR2 sequences are LNHDA and SQIVND (reference sequence). This CDR3 is CASSIDRGLKPQHF. As DNA, the CDR3 is TGTGCCAGTAGTATAGATCGGGGGTTGAAGCCCCAGCATTTT. The full variable domain, in which reference TRBV19 and TRBJ1-5 provide the parts outside the CDR3, is DGGITQSPKYLFRKEGQNVTLSCEQNLNHDAMYWYRQDPGQGLRLIYYSQIVNDFQKGDIAEGYSVSREKKESFPLTVTSAQKNPTAFYLCASSIDRGLKPQHFGDGTRLSIL.

The chain carries TRBV5-1 and TRBJ1-2, with D unresolved. This CDR3 spans 13 amino acids. The germline CDR1 and CDR2 sequences are SGHRS and YFSETQ. V was cut by 9 bases and J by 5 bases, with 17 bases left in between. CDR3 DNA sequence: TGCGCCACCTCCTCTGGGCTGGGATATGGCTACACCTTC. Its protein is CATSSGLGYGYTF.

This clone was picked up a small number of times. DNA for the CDR3: TGTGCCTGGTTCGGACAGGGGCATATGAACACTGAAGCTTTCTTT. Amino acid sequence: CAWFGQGHMNTEAFF. The rearrangement uses TRBV30 and TRBJ1-1, with 9 bases matching TRBD1. CDR3 size: 15 residues. J gave up 0 bases and V 5 bases, and 7 bases lay outside the gene matches. Per germline, CDR1 GTSNPN and CDR2 SVGIG (reference sequence).

The gene calls are TRBV12-5 and TRBJ1-1, with D unclear. The germline CDR1 and CDR2 sequences are LGHNT and FRNRAP. V was clipped by 5 bases and J by 11 bases, with 15 bases between them. The CDR3 runs 12 residues. The CDR3 nucleotides are TGTGCTAGTGGTCCGGGGTTCCTAGGGGCTTTCTTT. Residues: CASGPGFLGAFF.

V is TRBV7-6 and J is TRBJ1-3; TRBD1 might be the D (6 bases). Trimming removed 1 base at V and 0 bases at J, with 10 bases between. The CDR3 contains 16 residues. Germline CDR1 reads SGHVS; CDR2 reads FNYEAQ. The DNA for the CDR3 is TGTGCCAGCAGCTTAGAGGGGGGGGCCTCTGGAAACACCATATATTTT. It yields the protein CASSLEGGASGNTIYF.

This chain joins TRBV9 and TRBJ1-2; 9 nucleotides match TRBD1. The CDR3 is made up of 14 amino acids. In germline, CDR1 is SGDLS, CDR2 YYNGEE. Losses at the gene ends were 3 bases for V and 4 bases for J; bases not matched to a gene: 4. CDR3 DNA: TGTGCCAGCAGCGGAGGACAGGGGTTCTATGGCTACACCTTC. Protein product: CASSGGQGFYGYTF.